Below, 18 T cell receptor beta chains from the same sample are listed, as sequenced in a study of cytomegalovirus exposure and HLA in healthy donors. Researchers ran the PCR with 60 Vbeta and 13 Jbeta primers. Method: immunoSEQ multiplex PCR; TCRdb's copy keeps in-frame clones and lacks some. The data show 150,000 to 180,000 clones, roughly 74% seen once. Sample: PBMCs. All receptors derive from a man in his late teens or twenties in good health and CMV-seronegative.

This clone was detected only once. The chain joins TRBV18 to TRBJ1-1; 9 bases fit TRBD1. The germline CDR1 and CDR2 sequences are KGHSH and LQKENI. The CDR3 spans 13 residues. Trimming took 3 bases from V and 8 from J; bases not matched to a gene: 4. The DNA for the CDR3 is TGTGCCAGCTCACCCAATGACAGGGGGGAAGCTTTCTTT. Protein sequence: CASSPNDRGEAFF.

The J gene is TRBJ2-7, the V gene TRBV27; the match to TRBD1 covers 7 bases. The V and J ends lost 5 bases and 9 bases, in that order; junction bases with no gene match: 10. The CDR3 length is 13 residues. Germline CDR1 is MNHEY and CDR2 is SMNVEV (reference sequence). The DNA for the CDR3 is TGTGCCAGCAGTCAACCGACAGGGATGATGCAGTACGTC. Its translation: CASSQPTGMMQYV.

The chain links TRBV11-2 to TRBJ2-5; D may be TRBD1 (6 bases). The V gene's germline CDR1 is SGHAT and CDR2 FQNNGV. Trimming took off 5 bases at V and 8 bases at J, with 15 bases between the two ends. The CDR3 extends over 13 amino acids. CDR3 sequence: CASSQDSAATQYF. The CDR3 DNA reads as TGTGCCAGCAGCCAGGACAGTGCAGCAACCCAGTACTTC.

This clone was seen a handful of times. The rearrangement links TRBV27 to TRBJ2-1; D ambiguous. The CDR3 consists of 12 residues. V lost 5 bases, J lost 6 bases, and 8 bases lay in between. Germline V CDR1 and CDR2: MNHEY, SMNVEV (reference sequence). CDR3 DNA: TGTGCCAGCAGTCTTTACGGCAATGAGCAGTTCTTC. Its translation: CASSLYGNEQFF.

The chain is built from TRBV5-1 and TRBJ2-7; 12 nucleotides match TRBD2. Per the germline V gene, CDR1 is SGHRS and CDR2 is YFSETQ. Trimming at V came to 4 bases and at J to 6 bases, leaving 11 bases not matched to a gene. The CDR3 runs 16 residues. CDR3: CASSPPPASGGGEQYF. The CDR3 region has the DNA TGCGCCAGCAGCCCCCCCCCGGCTAGCGGGGGGGGCGAGCAGTACTTC. Using reference TRBV5-1 and TRBJ2-7 for the parts outside the CDR3, the full variable domain is KAGVTQTPRYLIKTRGQQVTLSCSPISGHRSVSWYQQTPGQGLQFLFEYFSETQRNKGNFPGRFSGRQFSNSRSEMNVSTLELGDSALYLCASSPPPASGGGEQYFGPGTRLTVT.

The V and J genes are TRBV28 and TRBJ2-1, with 7 positions matching TRBD2. With 8 bases clipped from V and 0 bases from J, the junction kept 7 bases outside the gene matches. From germline, CDR1 is MDHEN and CDR2 SYDVKM. CDR3 length equals 15 residues. As DNA, the CDR3 is TGTGCCAGCTCCACTAGCGTCAACTCCTACAATGAGCAGTTCTTC. It codes for CASSTSVNSYNEQFF.

This clone was counted a few times. The V gene is TRBV7-2, the J gene TRBJ2-7, with 7 bases aligning to TRBD2. The CDR3 length is 13 residues. Losses at the gene ends were 8 bases for V and 7 bases for J; bases not matched to a gene: 11. The germline V gene encodes CDR1 SGHTA and CDR2 FQGNSA. The CDR3 reads CASSGLPGGEQYF. For the CDR3, the DNA is TGTGCCAGCTCCGGGCTACCCGGGGGGGAGCAGTACTTC.

This chain connects TRBV29-1 to TRBJ1-3; D unresolved. The germline V and J ends were trimmed by 7 bases and 4 bases, with 8 bases remaining between them. This CDR3 spans 11 amino acids. CDR1 SQVTM and CDR2 ANQGSEA come from the germline V gene. The CDR3 loop reads CSAQRGNTIYF. CDR3 bases: TGCAGCGCCCAGAGGGGAAACACCATATATTTT.

The rearrangement uses TRBV2 and TRBJ1-6, with D unresolved. The CDR3 is 13 amino acids. The germline V gene has CDR1 SNHLY and CDR2 FYNNEI. The ends were cut back, 4 bases at V and 7 bases at J, with 8 bases in the middle. DNA for the CDR3: TGTGCCAGCAGTGTCACGGGGAATTCACCCCTCCACTTT. Protein product: CASSVTGNSPLHF.

This clone was recorded only once. The V gene is TRBV28, the J gene TRBJ1-2, with 11 bases matching TRBD1. The ends lost 3 bases at V and 8 bases at J; junction bases unmatched: 11. The CDR3 contains 16 residues. CDR1 is MDHEN, CDR2 SYDVKM, per germline. The CDR3, as DNA: TGTGCCAGCAGTTTCCCGGGACAGGGGGTGGACGGCGGCTACACCTTC. Protein: CASSFPGQGVDGGYTF.

This clone was seen a few times. The chain joins TRBV14 to TRBJ2-1, with 7 bases lining up with TRBD2. Germline CDR1 reads SGHDN; CDR2 reads FVKESK. The length of the CDR3 is 16 residues. V trimming: 1 base; J trimming: 4 bases; junction bases outside the gene matches: 7. DNA of the CDR3: TGTGCCAGCAGCCAAGGATCCCCGGGGGGATACAATGAGCAGTTCTTC. Protein: CASSQGSPGGYNEQFF.

The chain uses TRBV4-1 and TRBJ1-6; D gene uncertain. CDR3 size: 19 residues. Trimming removed 3 bases from V and 3 bases from J, with 21 bases in between. The germline CDR1 and CDR2 sequences are MGHRA and YSYEKL. Here the CDR3 DNA reads TGCGCCAGCAGCCAGACCCCGGGGTTCAAGGAACTCTATAATTCACCCCTCCACTTT. Its protein product is CASSQTPGFKELYNSPLHF.

This chain links TRBV6-1 with TRBJ2-7, with 9 bases fitting TRBD1. Germline CDR1 and CDR2: MNHNS and SASEGT. V shed 5 bases, J shed 3 bases, and the junction held 2 bases outside the gene matches. There are 13 residues in the CDR3. CDR3 DNA sequence: TGTGCCAGCAGTCGGACAGGGGACTACGAGCAGTACGTC. Amino acid sequence: CASSRTGDYEQYV.

The chain combines TRBV11-2 with TRBJ1-4, with no clear D. CDR1 and CDR2 (germline): SGHAT, FQNNGV. With 4 bases removed from V and 11 bases from J, the gap between germline ends came to 11 bases. The CDR3 is made up of 12 amino acids. The CDR3 here is CASSYLAWKLFF. CDR3 nucleotides: TGTGCCAGCAGCTACTTAGCATGGAAACTGTTTTTT.

This chain links TRBV5-4 with TRBJ2-5, with 10 bases aligning to TRBD2. Germline lookup yields CDR1 SGHNT and CDR2 YYREEE (reference sequence). This CDR3 has 15 residues. Trimming cost V 4 bases and J 5 bases; bases outside gene matches: 8. The chain's CDR3 is CASSTQAGGMETQYF. The CDR3 DNA reads TGTGCCAGCAGCACCCAAGCGGGGGGGATGGAGACCCAGTACTTC.

This chain uses TRBV19 with TRBJ1-2, with unresolved D. Germline lookup yields CDR1 LNHDA and CDR2 SQIVND (reference sequence). Trimming stripped 6 bases from V and 3 bases from J, with 20 bases between. The CDR3 runs 16 residues. This CDR3 is CASRIREIDPHYGYTF. The CDR3 DNA reads TGTGCCAGTAGAATCCGGGAAATTGATCCGCACTATGGCTACACCTTC.

The chain employs TRBV5-4 and TRBJ1-4; D is uncertain. In germline, CDR1 is SGHNT, CDR2 YYREEE (reference sequence). The CDR3 loop spans 13 amino acids. V dropped 4 bases and J dropped 8 bases, with 12 bases sitting between them. The CDR3 loop reads CASSLDWAEKLFF. The CDR3 region has the DNA TGTGCCAGCAGCCTGGACTGGGCGGAAAAACTGTTTTTT.

The chain employs TRBV2 and TRBJ1-6; D remains ambiguous. The CDR3 loop spans 14 amino acids. V gave up 1 base and J gave up 8 bases, with 9 bases separating them. Germline V gene sequence: CDR1 SNHLY, CDR2 FYNNEI. The CDR3 loop is CASSEVITDSPLHF. CDR3 sequence (DNA): TGTGCCAGCAGTGAAGTTATCACAGATTCACCCCTCCACTTT. Full variable domain (rest looked up from reference TRBV2 and TRBJ1-6): EPEVTQTPSHQVTQMGQEVILRCVPISNHLYFYWYRQILGQKVEFLVSFYNNEISEKSEIFDDQFSVERPDGSNFTLKIRSTKLEDSAMYFCASSEVITDSPLHFGNGTRLTVT.